A single sample gave rise to the 3 T cell receptor beta chains below, sequenced in a study of CD8+ T cells in alopecia areata. Treatment defined: oral pan-JAK inhibitor, 5-10 mg twice daily. Extraction and reverse transcription of RNA yielded cDNA as the sequencing template. The data were produced by immunoSEQ multiplex PCR, yet TCRdb's version contains in-frame clones alone and is incomplete. The sample lists nearly 95,000 clones, about two thirds occurring once. Sequences were derived from CD8+ T cells sorted from blood, sampled at week 44, from a patient treated with tofacitinib. The receptors stem from a human donor with alopecia areata.

The chain joins TRBV13 to TRBJ2-1; TRBD2 agrees at 7 bases. Germline V lookup: CDR1 PRHDT, CDR2 FYEKMQ (reference sequence). The V and J ends lost 4 bases and 5 bases, in that order; junction bases with no gene match: 8. The CDR3 is 15 residues long. CDR3 loop: CASSSRASGHNEQFF. The CDR3 DNA follows: TGTGCCAGCAGCTCCCGGGCTAGCGGTCACAATGAGCAGTTCTTC. The variable domain in full, with the rest retrieved from reference TRBV13 and TRBJ2-1, is AAGVIQSPRHLIKEKRETATLKCYPIPRHDTVYWYQQGPGQDPQFLISFYEKMQSDKGSIPDRFSAQQFSDYHSELNMSSLELGDSALYFCASSSRASGHNEQFFGPGTRLTVL.

The chain couples TRBV29-1 to TRBJ2-7; the D is unclear. Trimming removed 6 bases from V and 3 bases from J, with 12 bases in between. Germline V gene sequence: CDR1 SQVTM, CDR2 ANQGSEA. This CDR3 has 12 amino acids. The CDR3 spells CSVSTENYEQYF. The CDR3, as DNA: TGCAGCGTCTCTACGGAAAACTACGAGCAGTACTTC.

The chain recombines TRBV27 with TRBJ2-2; TRBD2 matches 9 bases. V dropped 5 bases and J dropped 2; count of bases not matched to a gene: 3. Germline assignment: CDR1 MNHEY and CDR2 SMNVEV (reference sequence). This CDR3 is built from 15 residues. The CDR3 region is CASSLAGHNTGELFF. The CDR3, as DNA: TGTGCCAGCAGTCTAGCGGGGCACAACACCGGGGAGCTGTTTTTT.